These T cell receptor beta chains were read from a single sample in a study of shared clonotypes between healthy human individuals. Method: immunoSEQ multiplex PCR; TCRdb's copy keeps in-frame clones and lacks some. This sample has some 2.1 million clones, with approximately 95% found just once. Material for sequencing was naive CD4+ T cells sorted from blood. The receptors were gathered from a man younger than 35 in good health. Each CDR3 is given with its conserved first and last residue. Fields, in order: D gene, J gene, clone size, V gene, CDR3 protein, CDR3 DNA. A D gene is named only where the DNA matches it firmly. The size of a clone is reported for some rows only, either as once, few or many, or as a class for expanded clones.

D gene: .
J gene: TRBJ2-2
clone size: .
V gene: TRBV10-3
CDR3 protein: CAISESGPGVTGELFF
CDR3 DNA: TGTGCCATCAGTGAGTCCGGTCCCGGCGTCACCGGGGAGCTGTTTTTT

D gene: .
J gene: TRBJ1-3
clone size: once
V gene: TRBV6-6
CDR3 protein: CASSSDRAGNTIYF
CDR3 DNA: TGTGCCAGCAGTTCCGACCGGGCGGGAAACACCATATATTTT

D gene: TRBD2
J gene: TRBJ2-3
clone size: .
V gene: TRBV6-1
CDR3 protein: CASNERGGGDTQYF
CDR3 DNA: TGTGCCAGCAACGAGCGGGGGGGCGGAGATACGCAGTATTTT

D gene: TRBD1
J gene: TRBJ1-5
clone size: .
V gene: TRBV30
CDR3 protein: CAWSPRDRYNQPQHF
CDR3 DNA: TGTGCCTGGAGTCCTCGGGACAGGTACAATCAGCCCCAGCATTTT

D gene: TRBD1
J gene: TRBJ1-2
clone size: .
V gene: TRBV5-4
CDR3 protein: CASSTTGRNGYTF
CDR3 DNA: TGTGCCAGCAGCACGACAGGGAGAAATGGCTACACCTTC

D gene: .
J gene: TRBJ1-2
clone size: .
V gene: TRBV10-3
CDR3 protein: CAIRGTGTGYTF
CDR3 DNA: TGTGCCATCAGAGGAACAGGGACCGGCTACACCTTC

D gene: .
J gene: TRBJ1-2
clone size: .
V gene: TRBV7-8
CDR3 protein: CASSLAFPDTRGKGSNYGYTF
CDR3 DNA: TGTGCCAGCAGCTTAGCCTTTCCCGACACCAGGGGAAAGGGGTCTAACTATGGCTACACCTTC

D gene: .
J gene: TRBJ1-2
clone size: .
V gene: TRBV5-1
CDR3 protein: CASSLAEAGSGYTF
CDR3 DNA: TGCGCCAGCAGCTTGGCCGAGGCAGGGTCTGGCTACACCTTC

D gene: .
J gene: TRBJ2-1
clone size: .
V gene: TRBV9
CDR3 protein: CASSVGPYNEQFF
CDR3 DNA: TGTGCCAGCAGCGTAGGACCATACAATGAGCAGTTCTTC

D gene: .
J gene: TRBJ1-2
clone size: .
V gene: TRBV2
CDR3 protein: CASSEIQGLTGYTF
CDR3 DNA: TGTGCCAGCAGTGAAATTCAGGGACTGACTGGCTACACCTTC